A selection of T cell receptor beta chains follows, all from one sample in a study of OX40 agonist ivuxolimab in advanced cancers. Repertoires were generated with immunoSEQ multiplex PCR, while TCRdb's copy carries only in-frame clones and drops some. This table holds tens of thousands of clones, 81% found once. This specimen was CD4+ or CD8+ T cells sorted from blood, taken in a trial of the OX40 agonist ivuxolimab. Every receptor here comes from an adult with an advanced solid tumor such as melanoma, head and neck, liver or kidney cancer. Each CDR3 is given with its conserved first and last residue. The order of the fields is V gene, CDR3 length, J gene, clone size, D gene, CDR3 DNA, CDR3 protein. D genes are given only for firm matches. Clone size is stated in some rows and not others, as once, few, many or a class when expanded.

V gene: TRBV7-2; CDR3 length: 16; J gene: TRBJ2-1; clone size: NA; D gene: TRBD2; CDR3 DNA: TGTGCCAGCAGCCCTACCCCCCTAGCGGGAGCCCGTGAGCAGTTCTTC; CDR3 protein: CASSPTPLAGAREQFF
V gene: TRBV7-3; CDR3 length: 16; J gene: TRBJ2-2; clone size: NA; D gene: TRBD1; CDR3 DNA: TGTGCCAGCAGCCCCCAATCTACAGGGGTTACCGGGGAGCTGTTTTTT; CDR3 protein: CASSPQSTGVTGELFF
V gene: TRBV5-8; CDR3 length: 16; J gene: TRBJ1-2; clone size: NA; D gene: NA; CDR3 DNA: TGTGCCAGCAGCTTGTCACAGGGCAGCGCGTCCTATGGCTACACCTTC; CDR3 protein: CASSLSQGSASYGYTF
V gene: TRBV5-1; CDR3 length: 15; J gene: TRBJ2-5; clone size: NA; D gene: TRBD2; CDR3 DNA: TGCGCCAGCAGCTTGACCGGGACTAGCGAAGAGACCCAGTACTTC; CDR3 protein: CASSLTGTSEETQYF
V gene: TRBV6-6; CDR3 length: 15; J gene: TRBJ1-5; clone size: NA; D gene: TRBD1; CDR3 DNA: TGTGCCAGCAGCCTGGGACAGTATAGCAATCAGCCCCAGCATTTT; CDR3 protein: CASSLGQYSNQPQHF
V gene: TRBV7-3; CDR3 length: 14; J gene: TRBJ2-7; clone size: NA; D gene: TRBD2; CDR3 DNA: TGTGCCAGCAGCCCCCGGGGGGGCCAGTACGAGCAGTACTTC; CDR3 protein: CASSPRGGQYEQYF
V gene: TRBV9; CDR3 length: 14; J gene: TRBJ2-5; clone size: few; D gene: NA; CDR3 DNA: TGTGCCAGCAGCGTAGATGAAGGGTGGGAGACCCAGTACTTC; CDR3 protein: CASSVDEGWETQYF
V gene: TRBV4-2; CDR3 length: 18; J gene: TRBJ2-3; clone size: NA; D gene: TRBD2; CDR3 DNA: TGTGCCAGCAGCCAACGACTAGCGGGAGATCGGGTCACAGATACGCAGTATTTT; CDR3 protein: CASSQRLAGDRVTDTQYF
V gene: TRBV7-2; CDR3 length: 15; J gene: TRBJ2-1; clone size: NA; D gene: NA; CDR3 DNA: TGTGCCAGCAACCCGGGACAAAGCTATTACAATGAGCAGTTCTTC; CDR3 protein: CASNPGQSYYNEQFF
V gene: TRBV2; CDR3 length: 14; J gene: TRBJ2-4; clone size: NA; D gene: NA; CDR3 DNA: TGTGCCAGCACTTCAGGGATAGCCAAAAACATTCAGTACTTC; CDR3 protein: CASTSGIAKNIQYF
V gene: TRBV7-9; CDR3 length: 15; J gene: TRBJ1-1; clone size: NA; D gene: NA; CDR3 DNA: TGTGCCAGCAGCTCGACCACATGGTCAGCCACTGAAGCTTTCTTT; CDR3 protein: CASSSTTWSATEAFF
V gene: TRBV4-1; CDR3 length: 14; J gene: TRBJ2-4; clone size: NA; D gene: NA; CDR3 DNA: TGCGCCAGCAGCCCCCGGAACCCAGGTAACATTCAGTACTTC; CDR3 protein: CASSPRNPGNIQYF
V gene: TRBV5-4; CDR3 length: 15; J gene: TRBJ1-1; clone size: NA; D gene: NA; CDR3 DNA: TGTGCCAGCAGCTGGGACGGACAAGAAGGGTCCGAAGCTTTCTTT; CDR3 protein: CASSWDGQEGSEAFF
V gene: TRBV19; CDR3 length: 16; J gene: TRBJ1-2; clone size: NA; D gene: NA; CDR3 DNA: TGTGCCAGTAGTATCGGGGGTGGGGGAACTAACTATGGCTACACCTTC; CDR3 protein: CASSIGGGGTNYGYTF
V gene: TRBV4-3; CDR3 length: 17; J gene: TRBJ2-1; clone size: NA; D gene: NA; CDR3 DNA: TGCGCCAGCAGCCAGGCATCGAGTAGCGGTTCCTACAATGAGCAGTTCTTC; CDR3 protein: CASSQASSSGSYNEQFF
V gene: TRBV2; CDR3 length: 18; J gene: TRBJ2-5; clone size: NA; D gene: TRBD2; CDR3 DNA: TGTGCCAGCAGAACCGGGACTAGCGCTTCCGGAGGGGTAGAGACCCAGTACTTC; CDR3 protein: CASRTGTSASGGVETQYF
V gene: TRBV30; CDR3 length: 16; J gene: TRBJ1-1; clone size: NA; D gene: NA; CDR3 DNA: TGTGCCTGGAGTGATGACAGTGGAGGCGACAACACTGAAGCTTTCTTT; CDR3 protein: CAWSDDSGGDNTEAFF
V gene: TRBV7-3; CDR3 length: 14; J gene: TRBJ1-1; clone size: NA; D gene: NA; CDR3 DNA: TGTGCCAGCAGCTTCCGGGGAGGGGACACTGAAGCTTTCTTT; CDR3 protein: CASSFRGGDTEAFF
V gene: TRBV5-8; CDR3 length: 14; J gene: TRBJ1-1; clone size: NA; D gene: TRBD1; CDR3 DNA: TGTGCCAGCAGCTTGGGGCAGGGGGCAACTGAAGCTTTCTTT; CDR3 protein: CASSLGQGATEAFF